This T cell receptor (beta chain) was recovered during a study of T cells in Graves' hyperthyroidism and ophthalmopathy. Every diagnosis used clinical symptoms, serum thyroxine and TRAb, thyroid ultrasound and orbital computed tomography. The CDR3 is made up of 15 amino acids. V was shortened by 3 bases and J by 9 bases, with 15 bases between the two germline ends. This clonotype appeared a few times. The investigators amplified TCR beta CDR3 regions from RNA transcripts. Primed by the HTBI set, a first-round RT-PCR was run on the TCR CDR3. TCRdb processed the multiplex PCR reads anew with MiXCR; each CDR3 protein has one entry. The profile shows about 720,000 distinct CDR3 sequences, approximately 16% of them singletons.

The V and J genes are TRBV12-3 or TRBV12-4 and TRBJ1-6; the D gene is possibly TRBD1 (6 bases). The TCR originated in a man between 18 and 29 years old with Graves' hyperthyroidism. Sequenced: blood. CDR3 DNA: TGTGCCAGCAGTTTGGGGGGTAAGGGGGTTTCACCCCTCCACTTT. Translation gives CASSLGGKGVSPLHF.